This T cell receptor (beta chain) originates from a study of beta chain features in type 1 diabetes. Findings and caveats of the study: Significant though moderate, a shortening of TCRB CDR3s appeared in all four CD4+ subsets of Type 1 diabetes patients.

This clone was counted a few times. Its antigen is still unknown. Sorting of CD4+ naive, central memory, regulatory and stem cell-like memory cells was performed via CD45RO/CCR7/CD25/CD127/CD95/CD27. TCRB transcripts that were expressed got sequenced, as all of the isolated RNA had been reverse transcribed. The assay was immunoSEQ multiplex PCR, and TCRdb's table has in-frame clones only and misses some. The sample contains a few hundred thousand clones, about 13% of which appear only once. The germline V and J ends were trimmed by 3 bases and 0 bases, with 13 bases remaining between them. The CDR3 runs 16 residues. CDR1 and CDR2 from the germline V gene are SEHNR and FQNEAQ (reference sequence).

This TCR derives from a woman under 30 with type 1 diabetes. V is TRBV7-9 and J is TRBJ2-3; D is possibly TRBD1 (6 bases). What was sequenced was naive CD4+ T cells from blood. CDR3 amino acids: CASSFPLTGSTDTQYF. The DNA for the CDR3 is TGTGCCAGCAGCTTCCCCCTGACAGGCAGCACAGATACGCAGTATTTT.